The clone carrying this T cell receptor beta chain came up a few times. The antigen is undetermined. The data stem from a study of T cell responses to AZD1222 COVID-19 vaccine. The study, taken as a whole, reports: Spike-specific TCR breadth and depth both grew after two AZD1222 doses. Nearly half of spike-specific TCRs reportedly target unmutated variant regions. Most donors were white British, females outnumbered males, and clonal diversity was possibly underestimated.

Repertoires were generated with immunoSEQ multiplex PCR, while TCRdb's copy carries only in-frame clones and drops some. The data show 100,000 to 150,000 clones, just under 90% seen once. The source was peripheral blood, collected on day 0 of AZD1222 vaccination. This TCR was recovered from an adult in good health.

CDR3 bases: TGTGCCAGCAGCGAAGACAGGGTGAAGGGGGCCAACGTCCTGACTTTC. Its protein product is CASSEDRVKGANVLTF. V is TRBV7-7 and J is TRBJ2-6; 7 bases match TRBD1. V shed 5 bases, J shed 4 bases, and the junction held 8 bases outside the gene matches. The CDR3 extends over 16 amino acids. Looked up from germline, CDR1 is SSHAT and CDR2 is FNYEAQ (reference sequence).